Listed below are T cell receptor beta chains from one sample, sequenced in a study of CD8 T cells in Susac syndrome. TCRdb independently ran MiXCR on the immunoSEQ multiplex PCR reads; one entry per CDR3 protein. The sample consists of under 85,000 distinct CDR3 sequences, roughly 94% of them appearing once. The sequenced sample was CD8+ T cells from PBMCs. Receptor source: a human donor with Susac syndrome. The CDR3 runs from the conserved cysteine through the conserved F or W. The D gene is left open where the match is weak. Clone size is shown for a subset of rows, as once, few, many or a class of expanded clone.

TRBD2,TRBJ2-7,TRBV20-1,.,TGCAGTGCTTGGACTAGCGGAAACTCCTACGAGCAGTACTTC,CSAWTSGNSYEQYF
.,TRBJ1-1,TRBV29-1,once,TGCAGTATTAGTGTGTATGGGACTGAAGCTTTCTTT,CSISVYGTEAFF
.,TRBJ2-7,TRBV12-3/TRBV12-4,.,TGTGCCAGCAGTGGACAGTACTACGAGCAGTACTTC,CASSGQYYEQYF
.,TRBJ2-5,TRBV6-5,.,TGTGCCAGCAGTGCCCTCAACGGAGAGACCCAGTACTTC,CASSALNGETQYF
.,TRBJ2-1,TRBV4-3,once,TGCGCCAGCAGCCAAGATCGGGCTAGCTCCTACAATGAGCAGTTCTTC,CASSQDRASSYNEQFF
TRBD1,TRBJ2-7,TRBV24-1,.,TGTGCCACCAGTGATTCCGGGACAGGGGCCGAGCAGTACTTC,CATSDSGTGAEQYF
TRBD1,TRBJ1-6,TRBV12-3/TRBV12-4,.,TGTGCCAGCAGTGTCCGGGACAGGGATTCACCCCTCCACTTT,CASSVRDRDSPLHF
.,TRBJ1-5,TRBV9,.,TGTGCCAGCAGCGACGGACAGCCAATCTCGCCCCAGCATTTT,CASSDGQPISPQHF
.,TRBJ2-1,TRBV4-1,.,TGCGCCAGCAGCCAAGTGCCCGGCTCCTACAATGAGCAGTTCTTC,CASSQVPGSYNEQFF
TRBD2,TRBJ2-1,TRBV12-3/TRBV12-4,.,TGTGCCAGCAGCCCTCGACTAGCGGGAGACCCCTACAATGAGCAGTTCTTC,CASSPRLAGDPYNEQFF
.,TRBJ1-2,TRBV7-9,.,TGTGCCAGCAGCTTCCCCCTCCTCTATGGCTACACCTTC,CASSFPLLYGYTF
TRBD2,TRBJ2-7,TRBV7-9,.,TGTGCCAGCAGCTCTTCATGGGAGGGCCGATCCTACGAGCAGTACTTC,CASSSSWEGRSYEQYF
TRBD1,TRBJ2-7,TRBV12-3/TRBV12-4,.,TGTGCCAGCAGTACAGGGGTCGAGCAGTACTTC,CASSTGVEQYF
.,TRBJ2-2,TRBV20-1,.,TGCAGTGCTAGACAAGCGGTTCGCAGGGAGAGCGGCGGGGAGCTGTTTTTT,CSARQAVRRESGGELFF
.,TRBJ1-1,TRBV4-1,.,TGCGCCAGCAGCCAAGATCCTATGAACACTGAAGCTTTCTTT,CASSQDPMNTEAFF
.,TRBJ2-3,TRBV6-2/TRBV6-3,.,TGTGCCAGCAGTTACGGGGCCGGACGTTCCACAGATACGCAGTATTTT,CASSYGAGRSTDTQYF
.,TRBJ2-3,TRBV11-2,.,TGTGCCAGCAGCGGCAAGTGGGGGGACACAGATACGCAGTATTTT,CASSGKWGDTDTQYF
TRBD2,TRBJ2-1,TRBV20-1,.,TGCAGTGCTAGATGGCGGGGGAGCGTTGAGCAGTTCTTC,CSARWRGSVEQFF
.,TRBJ1-4,TRBV15,.,TGTGCCACCAGCGTCGCCTCCCTGGGGGCCATTGATGAAAAACTGTTTTTT,CATSVASLGAIDEKLFF
.,TRBJ2-1,TRBV14,.,TGTGCCAGCAGCCAAGTTCGGGGAGAGCAGTTCTTC,CASSQVRGEQFF
.,TRBJ2-2,TRBV29-1,.,TGCAGCTGGGTTCTGGACGGGGAGCTGTTTTTT,CSWVLDGELFF
.,TRBJ2-1,TRBV5-1,.,TGCGCCAGCAGCCGGGAAAGGGGGACGTACAATGAGCAGTTCTTC,CASSRERGTYNEQFF
TRBD2,TRBJ2-7,TRBV13,.,TGTGCCAGCAGCCCCGAGGGTAGCGGGAGCCTCGAGCAGTACTTC,CASSPEGSGSLEQYF